Sequencing of this T cell receptor (beta chain) was carried out in a study of CD8+CD57+ T cells in acquired aplastic anemia. The J segment lost 4 bases and the V segment lost 6 bases, leaving 4 bases of the junction unmatched. The length of the CDR3 is 12 residues. Germline V gene data show CDR1 as DFQATT and CDR2 as SNEGSKA (reference sequence). Genomic DNA, the template, was used for profiling of the TCR beta VDJ and CDR3. TCRdb itself ran the reads through MiXCR, one entry per CDR3 protein. The top ten hold roughly a quarter of the sample, which has about 42,000 distinct CDR3 sequences, approximately 71% seen once.

The V and J genes are TRBV20-1 and TRBJ1-2, with 8 bases aligning to TRBD1. Material for sequencing was sorted CD4+, CD8+, or CD8+CD57+ T cells (not recorded which) from PBMCs. The sequence derives from a human donor in good health, serving as a control. CDR3 coding DNA: TGCAGTGCCCCGGACAGGGTCTATGGCTACACCTTC. It is translated as CSAPDRVYGYTF.